This note documents a single TCR beta chain sequence. Its target is unknown. These data come from a study of radiotherapy plus CTLA-4 blockade in lung cancer. Study in general: An objective response was seen in around a sixth of patients, and disease control in about 31%. General study points: Together with interferon-beta, which increased in serum after radiation, early dynamic changes in blood T cell clones were reportedly the best predictors of response. Clones derived from tumor TCRs expanded in blood after radiotherapy plus ipilimumab.

The repertoire was sequenced with immunoSEQ multiplex PCR; TCRdb's copy has only in-frame clones and lacks some. The data contain tens of thousands of clones, roughly 60% of them singletons. Those patients who had chemo-refractory metastatic non-small-cell lung cancer were given focal radiation along with CTLA-4 blockade through ipilimumab. CDR3 length equals 15 residues. Germline CDR1 reads SGHVS; CDR2 reads FNYEAQ. Losses at the gene ends were 2 bases for V and 5 bases for J; bases not matched to a gene: 8. The chain has TRBV7-6 and TRBJ2-5; 7 bases match TRBD2. The specimen was peripheral blood, collected from a patient treated with radiotherapy plus ipilimumab. This TCR was recovered from a human donor with non-small cell lung cancer who had a partial response to radiotherapy plus ipilimumab. In DNA form, the CDR3 reads TGTGCCAGCAGCTTACTCCGGGGGGTCTTGGAGACCCAGTACTTC. This translates into CASSLLRGVLETQYF.